This entry lists 28 T cell receptor beta chains sequenced from one sample in a study of T cell responses to AZD1222 COVID-19 vaccine. Repertoires were generated with immunoSEQ multiplex PCR, while TCRdb's copy carries only in-frame clones and drops some. The sample shows about 92,000 clones, 80% to 90% of them seen only once. This sample comprised peripheral blood, obtained on day 0 of AZD1222 vaccination. Receptors originate from an adult in good health.

The J gene is TRBJ1-1, the V gene TRBV5-1, with D uncertain. The ends were cut back, 0 bases at V and 1 base at J, with 7 bases in the middle. Germline V CDR1 and CDR2: SGHRS, YFSETQ. This CDR3 spans 14 amino acids. The chain's CDR3 is CASSLEGQNTEAFF. The CDR3 region has the DNA TGCGCCAGCAGCTTGGAGGGCCAGAACACTGAAGCTTTCTTT.

This chain connects TRBV5-6 to TRBJ2-2, with D perhaps matching TRBD1 (6 bases). Germline V CDR1 and CDR2: SGHDT, YYEEEE. This CDR3 spans 15 amino acids. With 4 bases removed from V and 2 bases from J, the gap between germline ends came to 12 bases. The CDR3 nucleotides are TGTGCCAGCAGCACGGGACAACCCAACACCGGGGAGCTGTTTTTT. It specifies CASSTGQPNTGELFF.

This sequence joins TRBV25-1 and TRBJ1-4, with a weak D call TRBD1 (6 bases). The CDR3 has 14 residues. V dropped 7 bases and J dropped 7 bases, with 16 bases sitting between them. Germline V gene data show CDR1 as MGHDK and CDR2 as SYGVNS. The CDR3 DNA is TGTGCCAGCACCGCCTTTGGACAGTTTGAAAAACTGTTTTTT. Protein sequence: CASTAFGQFEKLFF.

This chain uses TRBV6-2 or TRBV6-3 with TRBJ2-5, with TRBD2 matching 9 bases. Germline V gives CDR1 MNHEY, CDR2 SVGEGT. The CDR3 extends over 16 amino acids. The junction had 4 bases not matched to a gene; V was cut back by 0 bases and J by 2 bases. CDR3 bases: TGTGCCAGCAGTTACTCTGGGGGACTAGCTCAAGAGACCCAGTACTTC. Encoded protein: CASSYSGGLAQETQYF.

J is TRBJ2-5 and V is TRBV4-2, with D tentatively TRBD1 (6 bases). The CDR3 covers 16 residues. The ends were cut back, 0 bases at V and 5 bases at J, with 16 bases in the middle. Germline V gene data show CDR1 as LGHNA and CDR2 as YNFKEQ. CDR3: CASSQDLAGTQETQYF. CDR3 nucleotide sequence: TGTGCCAGCAGCCAAGATTTGGCAGGGACACAGGAGACCCAGTACTTC.

The chain couples TRBV10-3 to TRBJ1-5; tentatively, D is TRBD1 (5 bases). Trimming took off 0 bases at V and 6 bases at J, with 9 bases between the two ends. The CDR3 sequence is 14 residues long. Germline lookup yields CDR1 ENHRY and CDR2 SYGVKD. The CDR3 DNA sequence: TGTGCCATCAGTGAGTCGAGGGGTACTCAGCCCCAGCATTTT. It yields the protein CAISESRGTQPQHF.

This chain links TRBV7-3 with TRBJ2-3; 10 bases are shared with TRBD2. The CDR3 runs 15 residues. J lost 1 base, V lost 8 bases, and 6 bases had no gene match. The germline CDR1 and CDR2 sequences are SGHTA and FQGTGA. The CDR3 protein is CASGTGLAGTDTQYF. The CDR3 DNA is TGTGCCAGCGGTACCGGACTAGCGGGCACAGATACGCAGTATTTT.

The chain has TRBV6-2 or TRBV6-3 and TRBJ1-1, with TRBD1 identical over 8 bases. The CDR3 extends over 16 amino acids. The junction had 8 bases not matched to a gene; V was cut back by 2 bases and J by 3 bases. CDR1 and CDR2 from the germline V gene are MNHEY and SVGEGT. This chain's CDR3 is CASSYEAGGPDTEAFF. The CDR3 nucleotides are TGTGCCAGCAGTTACGAGGCAGGGGGCCCGGACACTGAAGCTTTCTTT.

The V gene is TRBV19, the J gene TRBJ2-2; D is possibly TRBD1 (6 bases). Germline CDR1 LNHDA, CDR2 SQIVND (reference sequence). V was shortened by 11 bases and J by 7 bases, with 14 bases between the two germline ends. The CDR3 runs to 12 residues. The CDR3 nucleotides read TGTGCCGCACAGGGATTGGTCGGGGAGCTGTTTTTT. Protein sequence: CAAQGLVGELFF. Together with reference TRBV19 and TRBJ2-2, the CDR3 gives the full variable domain: DGGITQSPKYLFRKEGQNVTLSCEQNLNHDAMYWYRQDPGQGLRLIYYSQIVNDFQKGDIAEGYSVSREKKESFPLTVTSAQKNPTAFYLCAAQGLVGELFFGEGSRLTVL.

The V gene is TRBV19, the J gene TRBJ2-4; TRBD2 might be the D (5 bases). Trimming pared 4 bases from V and 0 bases from J, leaving 13 bases between. Germline assignment: CDR1 LNHDA and CDR2 SQIVND (reference sequence). This CDR3 is 16 amino acids long. The CDR3, as DNA: TGTGCCAGTAGTACAATTCTCGGGGAAGCCAAAAACATTCAGTACTTC. This sequence encodes CASSTILGEAKNIQYF.

The V call is TRBV5-6, the J call TRBJ1-2; 9 positions agree with TRBD1. Germline CDR1 and CDR2: SGHDT and YYEEEE. Germline trimming cut 5 bases from V and 4 bases from J; bases unmatched to any gene: 9. The length of the CDR3 is 15 residues. In nucleotides, the CDR3 is TGTGCCAGCAGGCCGATAGGACAGGGGCTCTATGGCTACACCTTC. This encodes CASRPIGQGLYGYTF.

The chain has TRBV19 and TRBJ1-5, with a possible D match to TRBD1 (6 bases). Germline assignment: CDR1 LNHDA and CDR2 SQIVND (reference sequence). The V end lost 11 bases, the J end lost 2 bases, and 19 bases lay between the germline ends. The CDR3 is 15 amino acids. The CDR3 loop is CAARGIDYGNQPQHF. CDR3 DNA: TGTGCCGCTAGGGGGATCGACTACGGCAATCAGCCCCAGCATTTT.

The chain has TRBV2 and TRBJ1-2; D unresolved. The CDR3 extends over 11 amino acids. The germline V gene encodes CDR1 SNHLY and CDR2 FYNNEI. With 7 bases removed from V and 3 bases from J, the gap between germline ends came to 6 bases. In DNA form, the CDR3 reads TGTGCCAGCAAGGGTTACTATGGCTACACCTTC. It codes for CASKGYYGYTF.

This clone appeared a single time. The rearrangement links TRBV29-1 to TRBJ1-2; the D is unclear. The germline V and J ends were trimmed by 7 bases and 3 bases, with 27 bases remaining between them. The CDR3 covers 17 residues. The germline V gene has CDR1 SQVTM and CDR2 ANQGSEA. CDR3 bases: TGCAGCGCCCGGTGGGTGGGCGACCTGAGCCGGGACTATGGCTACACCTTC. Encoded protein: CSARWVGDLSRDYGYTF.

V and J are TRBV19 and TRBJ1-5; D remains unclear. Germline V gene data show CDR1 as LNHDA and CDR2 as SQIVND (reference sequence). V lost 6 bases and J lost 6, with 6 bases in between. The CDR3 has 11 residues. The DNA of the CDR3 is TGTGCCAGTAGCCTCGGTCAGCCCCAGCATTTT. Translating it yields CASSLGQPQHF.

The chain carries TRBV28 and TRBJ2-7, with D perhaps TRBD1 (6 bases). Trimming left V 5 bases short and J 3 bases short, with 14 bases between. Germline V gene sequence: CDR1 MDHEN, CDR2 SYDVKM. The CDR3 is 14 amino acids. The CDR3 spells CASSPVGTSYEQYF. In nucleotides, the CDR3 is TGTGCCAGCAGTCCCGTCGGGACAAGCTACGAGCAGTACTTC.

The chain is built from TRBV5-5 and TRBJ2-3; 9 bases line up with TRBD2. Trimming at V came to 4 bases and at J to 4 bases, leaving 4 bases not matched to a gene. CDR3 length equals 14 residues. The germline V gene encodes CDR1 SGHKS and CDR2 YYEKEE (reference sequence). CDR3 sequence (DNA): TGTGCCAGCAGCGGGGGACTAGCCCCAGATACGCAGTATTTT. Protein: CASSGGLAPDTQYF. Combining the CDR3 with reference TRBV5-5 and TRBJ2-3 gives the whole variable domain DAGVTQSPTHLIKTRGQQVTLRCSPISGHKSVSWYQQVLGQGPQFIFQYYEKEERGRGNFPDRFSARQFPNYSSELNVNALLLGDSALYLCASSGGLAPDTQYFGPGTRLTVL.

This clone appeared once. The chain carries TRBV11-2 and TRBJ2-7; D might be TRBD1 (6 bases). Per germline, CDR1 SGHAT and CDR2 FQNNGV. The CDR3 runs to 15 residues. Trimming removed 1 base at V and 3 bases at J, with 13 bases between. Here the CDR3 DNA reads TGTGCCAGCAGCTTAGCCGAGGGGGTGAGCTACGAGCAGTACTTC. Translation: CASSLAEGVSYEQYF. The full variable domain, with the rest looked up from reference TRBV11-2 and TRBJ2-7, is EAGVAQSPRYKIIEKRQSVAFWCNPISGHATLYWYQQILGQGPKLLIQFQNNGVVDDSQLPKDRFSAERLKGVDSTLKIQPAKLEDSAVYLCASSLAEGVSYEQYFGPGTRLTVT.

This clone came up once. CDR3 nucleotides: TGTGCCAGCAGTGTGGACAGGGGGCACAATCAGCCCCAGCATTTT. Its protein is CASSVDRGHNQPQHF. This rearrangement joins TRBV2 to TRBJ1-5; 11 nucleotides align to TRBD1. Looked up from germline, CDR1 is SNHLY and CDR2 is FYNNEI. This CDR3 is built from 15 residues. Trimming at V came to 4 bases and at J to 3 bases, leaving 2 bases not matched to a gene.

The rearrangement links TRBV27 to TRBJ2-3; no firm D call. The germline V gene has CDR1 MNHEY and CDR2 SMNVEV (reference sequence). The CDR3 has 14 amino acids. V shed 5 bases and J shed 5 bases, with 14 bases lying between them. The CDR3 is CASSRLLGLDTQYF. CDR3 coding DNA: TGTGCCAGCAGTAGACTTCTAGGATTAGATACGCAGTATTTT.

For the CDR3, the DNA is TGCGCCAGCAGTCCGACGTTAGCGGGAGGGCGGGAGCAGTTCTTC. It codes for CASSPTLAGGREQFF. The chain combines TRBV5-1 with TRBJ2-1; TRBD2 agrees at 11 bases. The CDR3 sequence is 15 residues long. Trimming removed 5 bases from V and 10 bases from J; junction bases left unmatched: 11. Germline-derived CDR1 and CDR2 are SGHRS and YFSETQ.

The chain links TRBV2 to TRBJ2-1; TRBD2 is a possible D gene (6 bases). Germline CDR1 reads SNHLY; CDR2 reads FYNNEI. The V gene lost 4 bases and the J gene lost 10 bases, with 17 bases spanning the gap. The CDR3 length is 14 residues. The CDR3 bases are TGTGCCAGCAGTGTGATCGTCAGGGAGGAGGAGCAGTTCTTC. This sequence encodes CASSVIVREEEQFF.

The gene calls are TRBV2 and TRBJ2-1; 8 bases fit TRBD2. The V and J ends lost 8 bases and 2 bases, in that order; junction bases with no gene match: 5. Germline lookup yields CDR1 SNHLY and CDR2 FYNNEI. The CDR3 spans 14 residues. CDR3 amino acids: CASGTSGTYNEQFF. CDR3 nucleotides: TGTGCCAGCGGCACTAGCGGAACCTACAATGAGCAGTTCTTC.

The V and J genes are TRBV20-1 and TRBJ2-1, with D perhaps matching TRBD1 or TRBD2 (5 bases each). Trimming shortened V by 3 bases and J by 12 bases, and 12 bases separated the two germline ends. Per the germline V gene, CDR1 is DFQATT and CDR2 is SNEGSKA (reference sequence). CDR3 length equals 11 residues. CDR3 sequence (DNA): TGCAGTGCTAGTGGGACCCCTCGGCAGTTCTTC. It is translated as CSASGTPRQFF.

The V and J genes are TRBV28 and TRBJ1-4, with D possibly being TRBD1 (5 bases). This CDR3 region has 14 residues. Germline CDR1 and CDR2: MDHEN and SYDVKM. V was pared by 4 bases and J by 10 bases, with 16 bases between. The CDR3 nucleotides are TGTGCCAGCAGTTACGGGGGGGACTCGAGAAAACTGTTTTTT. Encoded protein: CASSYGGDSRKLFF.

The chain is built from TRBV27 and TRBJ1-4, with a weak D call TRBD1 (6 bases). The CDR3 is 15 residues long. The germline CDR1 and CDR2 sequences are MNHEY and SMNVEV (reference sequence). V dropped 0 bases and J dropped 4 bases, with 9 bases sitting between them. The chain's CDR3 is CASSLSWGRNEKLFF. CDR3 sequence (DNA): TGTGCCAGCAGTTTATCTTGGGGGCGTAATGAAAAACTGTTTTTT.

The V call is TRBV27, the J call TRBJ2-6; D is perhaps TRBD1 (5 bases). V lost 1 base and J lost 10, with 23 bases in between. The CDR3 covers 18 residues. CDR1 and CDR2 from the germline V gene are MNHEY and SMNVEV (reference sequence). The CDR3, as DNA: TGTGCCAGCAGTTTATTCCCCCCAATAGGGGAACCAATAAACGTCCTGACTTTC. The encoded protein is CASSLFPPIGEPINVLTF.

Comment on this clone: Mismatch with germline at one junction end may stem from a read error. In nucleotides, the CDR3 is TGTGCCATCAGTGAGCGCCCAGGGGACCTCTCTGGAAACACCATGTATTTT. It is translated as CAISERPGDLSGNTMYF. The chain carries TRBV10-3 and TRBJ1-3, with D maybe TRBD1 (6 bases). CDR3 length: 17 amino acids. The germline V gene encodes CDR1 ENHRY and CDR2 SYGVKD.